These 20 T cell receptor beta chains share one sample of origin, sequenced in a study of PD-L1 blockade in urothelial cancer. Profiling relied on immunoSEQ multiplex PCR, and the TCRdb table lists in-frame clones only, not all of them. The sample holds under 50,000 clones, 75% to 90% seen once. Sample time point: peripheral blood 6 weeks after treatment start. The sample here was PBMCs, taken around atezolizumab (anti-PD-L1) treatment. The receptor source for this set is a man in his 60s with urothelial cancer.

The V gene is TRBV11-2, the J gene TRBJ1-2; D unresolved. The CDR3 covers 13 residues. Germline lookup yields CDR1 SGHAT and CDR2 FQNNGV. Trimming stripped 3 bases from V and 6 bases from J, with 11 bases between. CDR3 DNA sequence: TGTGCCAGCAGCTTGTGGCAGTACGATGGCTACACCTTC. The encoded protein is CASSLWQYDGYTF. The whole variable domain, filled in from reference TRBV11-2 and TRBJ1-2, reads EAGVAQSPRYKIIEKRQSVAFWCNPISGHATLYWYQQILGQGPKLLIQFQNNGVVDDSQLPKDRFSAERLKGVDSTLKIQPAKLEDSAVYLCASSLWQYDGYTFGSGTRLTVV.

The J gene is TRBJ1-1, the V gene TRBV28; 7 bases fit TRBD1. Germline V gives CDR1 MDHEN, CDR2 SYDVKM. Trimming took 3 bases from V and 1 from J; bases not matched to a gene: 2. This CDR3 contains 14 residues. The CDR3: CASSLGQKNTEAFF. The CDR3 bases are TGTGCCAGCAGTTTGGGACAGAAGAACACTGAAGCTTTCTTT.

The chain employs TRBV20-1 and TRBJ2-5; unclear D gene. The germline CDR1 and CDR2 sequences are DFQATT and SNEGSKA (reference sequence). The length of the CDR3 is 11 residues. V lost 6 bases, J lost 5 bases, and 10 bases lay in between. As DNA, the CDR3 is TGCAGTGCCCCGATTGGCGAGACCCAGTACTTC. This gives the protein CSAPIGETQYF.

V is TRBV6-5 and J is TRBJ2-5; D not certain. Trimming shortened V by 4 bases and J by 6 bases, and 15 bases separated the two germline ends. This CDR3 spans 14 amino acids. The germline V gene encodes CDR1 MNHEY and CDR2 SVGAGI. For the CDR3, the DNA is TGTGCCAGCAGTTCCCTCGAGAAGCCGCAGACCCAGTACTTC. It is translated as CASSSLEKPQTQYF.

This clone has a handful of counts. The CDR3, as DNA: TGCGCCAGCAGTGAGTCCAGGGTACCCTACAACTATGGCTACACCTTC. The encoded protein is CASSESRVPYNYGYTF. The chain employs TRBV10-1 and TRBJ1-2; weak D call: TRBD1 (5 bases). Trimming cost V 0 bases and J 2 bases, with 13 bases left between them. Germline V gives CDR1 WNHNN, CDR2 SYGVQD (reference sequence). CDR3 length: 16 amino acids.

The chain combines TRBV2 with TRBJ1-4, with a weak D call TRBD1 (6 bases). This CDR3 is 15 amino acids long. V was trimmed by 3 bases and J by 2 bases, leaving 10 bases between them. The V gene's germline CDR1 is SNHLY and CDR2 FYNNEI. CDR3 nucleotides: TGTGCCAGCAGTGAGTTTGGGGGCACTAATGAAAAACTGTTTTTT. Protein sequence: CASSEFGGTNEKLFF.

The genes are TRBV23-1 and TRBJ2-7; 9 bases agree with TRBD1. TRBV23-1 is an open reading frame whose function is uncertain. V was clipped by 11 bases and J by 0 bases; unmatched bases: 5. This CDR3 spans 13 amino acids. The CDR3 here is CAYGQGSSYEQYF. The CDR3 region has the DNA TGCGCCTATGGACAGGGGAGCTCCTACGAGCAGTACTTC.

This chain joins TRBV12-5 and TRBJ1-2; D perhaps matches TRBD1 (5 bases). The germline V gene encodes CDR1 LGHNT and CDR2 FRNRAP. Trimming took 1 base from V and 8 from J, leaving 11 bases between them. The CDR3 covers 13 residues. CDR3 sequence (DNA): TGTGCTAGTGGTTTGGCCGCAGGGTACGGCTACACCTTC. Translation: CASGLAAGYGYTF.

The CDR3 DNA reads as TGTGCCAGCAGTAGGGTCCAGGGCCGAGGCTCTCTGCAGTTCTTC. Amino acids: CASSRVQGRGSLQFF. The V gene is TRBV6-5, the J gene TRBJ2-1; D is perhaps TRBD1 (5 bases). Germline V CDR1 and CDR2: MNHEY, SVGAGI. This CDR3 is built from 15 residues. V lost 5 bases and J 12 bases, leaving 23 bases between the germline ends.

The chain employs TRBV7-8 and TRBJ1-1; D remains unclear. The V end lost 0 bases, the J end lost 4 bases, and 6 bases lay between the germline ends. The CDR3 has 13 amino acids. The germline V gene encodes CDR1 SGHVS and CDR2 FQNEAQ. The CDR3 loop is CASSLAELTEAFF. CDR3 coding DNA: TGTGCCAGCAGCTTAGCAGAACTCACTGAAGCTTTCTTT.

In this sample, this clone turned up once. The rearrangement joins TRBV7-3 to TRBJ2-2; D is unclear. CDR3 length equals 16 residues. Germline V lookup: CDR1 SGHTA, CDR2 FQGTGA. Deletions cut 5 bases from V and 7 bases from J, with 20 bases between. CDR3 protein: CASSTVPVFNRGELFF. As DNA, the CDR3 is TGTGCCAGCAGCACAGTTCCGGTCTTCAACCGCGGGGAGCTGTTTTTT.

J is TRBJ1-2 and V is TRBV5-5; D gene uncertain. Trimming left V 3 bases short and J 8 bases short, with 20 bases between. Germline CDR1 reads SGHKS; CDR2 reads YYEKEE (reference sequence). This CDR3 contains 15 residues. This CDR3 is CASSSLPGGQEGYTF. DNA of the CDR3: TGTGCCAGCAGCTCCTTACCGGGAGGGCAGGAGGGCTACACCTTC.

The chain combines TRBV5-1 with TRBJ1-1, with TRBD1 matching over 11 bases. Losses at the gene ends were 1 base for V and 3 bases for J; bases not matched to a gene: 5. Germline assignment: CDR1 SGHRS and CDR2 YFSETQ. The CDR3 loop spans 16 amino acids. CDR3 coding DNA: TGCGCCAGCAGCTTGCAAGGACAGGGGGCTGACACTGAAGCTTTCTTT. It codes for CASSLQGQGADTEAFF.

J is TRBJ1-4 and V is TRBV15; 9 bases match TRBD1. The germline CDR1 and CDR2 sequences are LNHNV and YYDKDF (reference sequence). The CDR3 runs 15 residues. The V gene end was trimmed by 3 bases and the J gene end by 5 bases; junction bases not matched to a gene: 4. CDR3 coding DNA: TGTGCCACCAGCAGGGACGGGACAGGGAATGAAAAACTGTTTTTT. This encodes CATSRDGTGNEKLFF.

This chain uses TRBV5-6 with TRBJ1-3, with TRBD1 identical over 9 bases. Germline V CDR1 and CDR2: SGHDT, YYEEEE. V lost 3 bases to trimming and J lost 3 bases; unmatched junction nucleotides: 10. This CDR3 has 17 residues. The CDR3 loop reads CASSWKYRGLIGNTIYF. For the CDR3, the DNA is TGTGCCAGCAGCTGGAAGTACAGGGGGCTTATTGGAAACACCATATATTTT.

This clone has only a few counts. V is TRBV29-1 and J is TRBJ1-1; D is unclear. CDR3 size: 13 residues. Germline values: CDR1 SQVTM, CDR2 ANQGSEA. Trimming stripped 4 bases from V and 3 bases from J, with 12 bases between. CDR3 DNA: TGCAGCGTTGTAGAGTACCGAGACACTGAAGCTTTCTTT. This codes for CSVVEYRDTEAFF. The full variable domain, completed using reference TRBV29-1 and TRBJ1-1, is SAVISQKPSRDICQRGTSLTIQCQVDSQVTMMFWYRQQPGQSLTLIATANQGSEATYESGFVIDKFPISRPNLTFSTLTVSNMSPEDSSIYLCSVVEYRDTEAFFGQGTRLTVV.

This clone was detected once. This CDR3 reads CASSFGTGVYEQYF. CDR3 coding DNA: TGCGCCAGCAGCTTTGGGACAGGGGTCTACGAGCAGTACTTC. This chain joins TRBV5-1 and TRBJ2-7; 10 positions match TRBD1. The germline V gene has CDR1 SGHRS and CDR2 YFSETQ. The CDR3 has 14 amino acids. V lost 2 bases and J lost 3; bases outside the gene matches: 2.

Here the CDR3 DNA reads TGTGCCATCATGGGGACAGGAAAGGACTATGGCTACACCTTC. Encoded protein: CAIMGTGKDYGYTF. The rearrangement links TRBV10-3 to TRBJ1-2; 8 bases map to TRBD1. V shed 7 bases, J shed 3 bases, and the junction held 7 bases outside the gene matches. Germline V gene lookup returns CDR1 ENHRY and CDR2 SYGVKD. This CDR3 spans 14 amino acids.

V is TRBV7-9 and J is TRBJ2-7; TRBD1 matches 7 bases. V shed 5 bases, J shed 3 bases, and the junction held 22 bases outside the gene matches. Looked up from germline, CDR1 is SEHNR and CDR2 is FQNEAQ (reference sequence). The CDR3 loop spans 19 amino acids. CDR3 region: CASSPNTPIPGQKNYEQYF. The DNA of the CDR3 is TGTGCCAGCAGCCCCAATACCCCAATACCGGGACAGAAAAACTACGAGCAGTACTTC. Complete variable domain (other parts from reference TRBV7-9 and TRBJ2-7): DTGVSQNPRHKITKRGQNVTFRCDPISEHNRLYWYRQTLGQGPEFLTYFQNEAQLEKSRLLSDRFSAERPKGSFSTLEIQRTEQGDSAMYLCASSPNTPIPGQKNYEQYFGPGTRLTVT.

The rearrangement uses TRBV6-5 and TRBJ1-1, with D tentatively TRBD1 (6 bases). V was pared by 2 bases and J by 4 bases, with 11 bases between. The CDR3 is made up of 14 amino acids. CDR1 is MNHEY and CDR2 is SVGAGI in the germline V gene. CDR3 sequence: CASSYVQGGTEAFF. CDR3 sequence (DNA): TGTGCCAGCAGTTACGTACAGGGTGGCACTGAAGCTTTCTTT.